Below, 31 T cell receptor beta chains from the same sample are listed, as sequenced in a study of T cells after yellow fever vaccination. TCRdb reprocessed the 5' RACE reads via MiXCR and lists one record per CDR3 protein. Altogether just under 600,000 distinct CDR3 sequences are present, 13% being singletons, with the ten largest covering over 12%. The input for sequencing was PBMCs, taken on the day of the yellow fever booster vaccination. The receptors here all came from a man aged 25-40 years who received the YFV17D yellow fever vaccine.

A few counts support this clonotype. The V call is TRBV24-1, the J call TRBJ2-2; the D gene is possibly TRBD2 (5 bases). From germline, CDR1 is KGHDR and CDR2 SFDVKD. V dropped 7 bases and J dropped 0 bases, with 8 bases sitting between them. This CDR3 comprises 14 residues. The CDR3 coding sequence is TGTGCCACCAGGGGGAGAGCGAACACCGGGGAGCTGTTTTTT. Translating it yields CATRGRANTGELFF.

This clonotype was seen a few times. An end of the junction differs from the germline gene, which may be a read error. V usage is TRBV5-6 and J usage is TRBJ2-3, with 10 bases identical to TRBD2. This CDR3 has 12 residues. Germline values: CDR1 SGHDT, CDR2 YYEEEE. DNA for the CDR3: TGTGCCAGCAGCCCTAGACTAGCGGGCTGTACTTTT. It is translated as CASSPRLAGCTF.

This clonotype was observed at least ten times. The chain is built from TRBV27 and TRBJ1-1, with 8 bases matching TRBD1. V trimming: 5 bases; J trimming: 6 bases; junction bases outside the gene matches: 11. Germline V CDR1 and CDR2: MNHEY, SMNVEV (reference sequence). The CDR3 sequence is 15 residues long. As DNA, the CDR3 is TGTGCCAGCAGTACCCCGGACAGGGTTGGTGCTGAAGCTTTCTTT. This translates into CASSTPDRVGAEAFF.

This clonotype was observed a few times. V is TRBV5-4 and J is TRBJ2-7; D is unclear. V dropped 4 bases and J dropped 4 bases, with 18 bases sitting between them. The CDR3 covers 15 residues. The germline gives CDR1 SGHNT, CDR2 YYREEE (reference sequence). As DNA, the CDR3 is TGTGCCAGCAGCGATGGTATTGAACAAGGATACGAGCAGTACTTC. The encoded protein is CASSDGIEQGYEQYF.

The genes are TRBV7-2 and TRBJ2-5; D unclear. Trimming pared 3 bases from V and 1 base from J, leaving 15 bases between. Looked up from germline, CDR1 is SGHTA and CDR2 is FQGNSA. This CDR3 has 16 amino acids. The CDR3 region has the DNA TGTGCCAGCAGCTTGGGTTTTGCGGCCCCCCAAGAGACCCAGTACTTC. Protein product: CASSLGFAAPQETQYF.

V and J are TRBV5-1 and TRBJ1-1; D is perhaps TRBD1 (6 bases). The CDR3 spans 13 residues. V was pared by 6 bases and J by 6 bases, with 15 bases between. Germline V gene sequence: CDR1 SGHRS, CDR2 YFSETQ. The CDR3 DNA follows: TGCGCCAGCACCATTGATCCAGGGGCTGAAGCTTTCTTT. This translates into CASTIDPGAEAFF.

This clonotype came up a few times. The gene calls are TRBV3-1 and TRBJ1-4; the match to TRBD1 covers 7 bases. Trimming at V came to 0 bases and at J to 8 bases, leaving 9 bases not matched to a gene. Germline lookup yields CDR1 LGHDT and CDR2 YNNKEL (reference sequence). The CDR3 runs to 16 residues. The CDR3 reads CASSQDPAGGGEKLFF. The CDR3 nucleotides read TGTGCCAGCAGCCAAGATCCGGCAGGGGGTGGGGAAAAACTGTTTTTT.

This clonotype occurred a few times. The chain couples TRBV29-1 to TRBJ2-1; 9 nucleotides line up with TRBD1. V lost 1 base and J lost 0; bases outside the gene matches: 13. The CDR3 length is 19 residues. The germline V gene has CDR1 SQVTM and CDR2 ANQGSEA. The CDR3 region is CSVEAPGTGWGGSYNEQFF. CDR3 in DNA: TGCAGCGTTGAAGCCCCCGGGACAGGGTGGGGGGGCTCCTACAATGAGCAGTTCTTC.

The V and J genes are TRBV6-5 and TRBJ2-7, with D possibly called TRBD1 or TRBD2 (5 bases each). The CDR3 covers 16 residues. Germline-derived CDR1 and CDR2 are MNHEY and SVGAGI. The V end lost 0 bases, the J end lost 4 bases, and 16 bases lay between the germline ends. The CDR3 DNA reads TGTGCCAGCAGTTACTCGGTCGGGGCGGGTTGGTACGAGCAGTACTTC. This codes for CASSYSVGAGWYEQYF.

The sample holds a few counts of this clonotype. The genes are TRBV19 and TRBJ1-5; 8 bases match TRBD1. CDR1 LNHDA and CDR2 SQIVND come from the germline V gene (reference sequence). Trimming at V came to 5 bases and at J to 0 bases, leaving 9 bases not matched to a gene. The CDR3 runs 17 residues. CDR3 coding DNA: TGTGCCAGTAGTTTGCGGGGGGGACAGGATAGCAATCAGCCCCAGCATTTT. Translated, it gives CASSLRGGQDSNQPQHF.

This clonotype was seen only a few times. V gene TRBV29-1 combines with J gene TRBJ2-1, with 15 bases aligning to TRBD2. V was pared by 8 bases and J by 1 base, with 6 bases of the junction left unmatched. This CDR3 contains 16 residues. CDR1 is SQVTM, CDR2 ANQGSEA, per germline. The CDR3 DNA sequence: TGCAGCTCTATCGGGACTAGCGGGAGGTCCTACAATGAGCAGTTCTTC. Protein: CSSIGTSGRSYNEQFF.

Note on this clonotype: The junction differs from germline at one of its ends, possibly a read error. The chain uses TRBV20-1 and TRBJ1-6, with 7 positions matching TRBD1. CDR1 DFQATT and CDR2 SNEGSKA come from the germline V gene (reference sequence). This CDR3 has 15 residues. For the CDR3, the DNA is TGCAGTGCTCGGCCCACAGGGGCAGTGAATTCACCCCACCACTTT. Its translation is CSARPTGAVNSPHHF.

This clonotype came up a few times. The chain joins TRBV7-2 to TRBJ2-7; D possibly corresponds to TRBD2 (5 bases). CDR3 length: 15 amino acids. Deletions cut 5 bases from V and 4 bases from J, with 18 bases between. Germline CDR1 and CDR2: SGHTA and FQGNSA. CDR3 residues: CASSLLPSREYEQYF. The CDR3 bases are TGTGCCAGCAGCCTATTACCCTCCCGGGAATACGAGCAGTACTTC.

The chain uses TRBV7-9 and TRBJ1-1, with TRBD1 matching 11 bases. In germline, CDR1 is SEHNR, CDR2 FQNEAQ (reference sequence). The CDR3 covers 15 residues. The V segment lost 5 bases and the J segment 10 bases; nucleotides outside the gene matches: 12. CDR3 coding DNA: TGTGCCAGCAGCGCCATGGGACAGGGGGTTGTCGGAGCTTTCTTT. Translation: CASSAMGQGVVGAFF.

This clonotype was counted between two and nine times. Here the CDR3 DNA reads TGCGCCAGCAGCTTGGGGGGGGTGGATTCACCCCTCCACTTT. Translated: CASSLGGVDSPLHF. The genes are TRBV5-1 and TRBJ1-6, with a tentative D call TRBD1 (5 bases). CDR3 size: 14 residues. V lost 0 bases to trimming and J lost 8 bases, with 9 bases between them. Germline loops: CDR1 SGHRS, CDR2 YFSETQ.

The chain uses TRBV5-6 and TRBJ2-3; D uncertain. In germline, CDR1 is SGHDT, CDR2 YYEEEE. Trimming cost V 1 base and J 4 bases, with 13 bases left between them. CDR3 size: 15 residues. CDR3 nucleotides: TGTGCCAGCAGCTTGTCGCCTCTACGGGCAGATACGCAGTATTTT. This translates into CASSLSPLRADTQYF.

This chain links TRBV6-2 or TRBV6-3 with TRBJ1-1; D remains ambiguous. Germline V gene data show CDR1 as MNHEY and CDR2 as SVGEGT. Between the trimmed V and J ends, which lost 5 bases and 6 bases, there was a span of 13 bases. This CDR3 comprises 13 residues. CDR3 sequence (DNA): TGTGCCAGCAGTGCGCCAGAGTATTCTGAAGCTTTCTTT. Protein sequence: CASSAPEYSEAFF.

The chain recombines TRBV29-1 with TRBJ2-1, with D unclear. CDR3 length: 18 residues. V lost 2 bases, J lost 0 bases, and 20 bases lay in between. Germline V gene lookup returns CDR1 SQVTM and CDR2 ANQGSEA. CDR3 protein: CSVEKSLEATHSYNEQFF. In nucleotides, the CDR3 is TGCAGCGTTGAAAAGTCGTTGGAAGCGACACACTCCTACAATGAGCAGTTCTTC.

The chain links TRBV7-3 to TRBJ1-2, with D unclear. Germline V gene data show CDR1 as SGHTA and CDR2 as FQGTGA. V lost 5 bases, J lost 0 bases, and 10 bases lay in between. There are 14 residues in the CDR3. Written as DNA, the CDR3 is TGTGCCAGCAGCCCGGAAGGAGCTAACTATGGCTACACCTTC. Its protein product is CASSPEGANYGYTF.

V gene TRBV20-1 combines with J gene TRBJ2-7, with D perhaps TRBD1 (6 bases). Trimming stripped 3 bases from V and 2 bases from J, with 14 bases between. Germline loops: CDR1 DFQATT, CDR2 SNEGSKA (reference sequence). The CDR3 runs to 14 residues. CDR3 loop: CSASLGGPTYEQYF. The CDR3 DNA reads as TGCAGTGCTAGCTTAGGGGGACCCACCTACGAGCAGTACTTC.

The chain is built from TRBV14 and TRBJ2-4, with 8 bases lining up with TRBD2. There are 13 residues in the CDR3. CDR1 and CDR2 (germline): SGHDN, FVKESK. With V trimmed by 6 bases and J by 6 bases, 4 bases remained unmatched. The CDR3 DNA reads as TGTGCCAGCAGTTGGAGCGGGGGAAACATTCAGTACTTC. Protein sequence: CASSWSGGNIQYF. The entire variable domain, with the rest obtained from reference TRBV14 and TRBJ2-4, is as follows: EAGVTQFPSHSVIEKGQTVTLRCDPISGHDNLYWYRRVMGKEIKFLLHFVKESKQDESGMPNNRFLAERTGGTYSTLKVQPAELEDSGVYFCASSWSGGNIQYFGAGTRLSVL.

This chain connects TRBV5-1 to TRBJ1-6; a possible D gene is TRBD1 (6 bases). This CDR3 has 14 amino acids. Trimming removed 4 bases at V and 7 bases at J, with 12 bases between. CDR1 SGHRS and CDR2 YFSETQ come from the germline V gene. CDR3 amino acids: CASSPQGWNSPLHF. Written as DNA, the CDR3 is TGCGCCAGCAGCCCACAGGGATGGAATTCACCCCTCCACTTT.

This clonotype was recorded a few times. The V gene is TRBV12-3 or TRBV12-4, the J gene TRBJ2-3, with 7 positions matching TRBD2. J lost 7 bases, V lost 7 bases, and 11 bases had no gene match. CDR3 size: 14 residues. The CDR3 region is CASNPEGGPYTQYF. The CDR3 nucleotides read TGTGCCAGCAACCCGGAGGGAGGGCCCTATACGCAGTATTTT.

This clonotype was picked up a small number of times. The J gene is TRBJ2-3, the V gene TRBV29-1; maybe TRBD1 (6 bases). Germline V CDR1 and CDR2: SQVTM, ANQGSEA. The V end lost 5 bases, the J end lost 4 bases, and 13 bases lay between the germline ends. There are 13 residues in the CDR3. The CDR3: CSVLTGLPDTQYF. The CDR3 coding sequence is TGCAGCGTTCTAACAGGGTTACCAGATACGCAGTATTTT.

This clonotype was recorded only once. It is likely a read error, because the conserved phenylalanine at the end of the CDR3 is missing. This sequence joins TRBV5-6 and TRBJ2-1; the D gene is possibly TRBD2 (6 bases). V was clipped by 6 bases and J by 9 bases, with 13 bases between them. The CDR3 is 12 residues long. Looked up from germline, CDR1 is SGHDT and CDR2 is YYEEEE. The CDR3 protein is CASTLTRGEQFS. The CDR3 DNA is TGTGCCAGCACCCTGACTAGGGGTGAGCAGTTCTCC.

The rearrangement links TRBV11-2 to TRBJ2-2; perhaps TRBD1 as D (5 bases). V was trimmed by 1 base and J by 1 base, leaving 16 bases between them. Germline V gene sequence: CDR1 SGHAT, CDR2 FQNNGV. CDR3 size: 18 residues. The CDR3 here is CASSLGAWGQENTGELFF. DNA of the CDR3: TGTGCCAGCAGCTTAGGGGCGTGGGGCCAAGAGAACACCGGGGAGCTGTTTTTT.

This clonotype was detected a few times. V gene TRBV7-9 combines with J gene TRBJ2-1; D is unclear. The length of the CDR3 is 16 residues. Germline V CDR1 and CDR2: SEHNR, FQNEAQ (reference sequence). Trimming removed 0 bases at V and 8 bases at J, with 17 bases between. The CDR3 region has the DNA TGTGCCAGCAGCTTAGCCGTGGCTTCCCCGTCGGATGAGCAGTTCTTC. As protein: CASSLAVASPSDEQFF.

This clonotype has a count of ten or more. V and J are TRBV4-3 and TRBJ2-3; perhaps TRBD1 as D (5 bases). The germline gives CDR1 LGHNA, CDR2 YSLEER. CDR3 length: 15 amino acids. Trimming cost V 8 bases and J 1 base, with 16 bases left between them. CDR3 residues: CASALGHSRTDTQYF. CDR3 nucleotide sequence: TGCGCCAGCGCCTTGGGGCATTCTCGCACAGATACGCAGTATTTT.

This chain connects TRBV7-2 to TRBJ1-2; 8 bases align to TRBD1. Germline V CDR1 and CDR2: SGHTA, FQGNSA. CDR3 length: 13 amino acids. Trimming at V came to 1 base and at J to 8 bases, leaving 3 bases not matched to a gene. CDR3 sequence: CASSLGTGIGYTF. CDR3 nucleotide sequence: TGTGCCAGCAGCTTAGGGACAGGGATAGGCTACACCTTC.

The V call is TRBV20-1, the J call TRBJ2-2, with 7 bases matching TRBD2. V dropped 4 bases and J dropped 5; count of bases not matched to a gene: 7. The germline CDR1 and CDR2 sequences are DFQATT and SNEGSKA (reference sequence). This CDR3 is 14 amino acids long. CDR3 DNA: TGCAGTGCTACTAGCGGCCCGATTACCGGGGAGCTGTTTTTT. Translation: CSATSGPITGELFF.

The CDR3 region is CASTRSGKVGEQYF. CDR3 DNA: TGTGCCAGCACCAGAAGCGGGAAAGTGGGCGAGCAGTACTTC. The chain uses TRBV6-1 and TRBJ2-7; 7 bases map to TRBD2. Losses at the gene ends were 7 bases for V and 6 bases for J; bases not matched to a gene: 12. Germline lookup yields CDR1 MNHNS and CDR2 SASEGT. The CDR3 is 14 amino acids.